These 29 T cell receptor beta chains originate from one sample sequenced in a study of shared clonotypes between healthy human individuals (dated by TCRdb to 2020 to 2021). The library was produced with the immunoSEQ multiplex PCR assay. TCRdb re-hosts the immuneACCESS table, in-frame sequences only. Its copies lack some clones; in the studies checked, an unresolved V gene accounts for under half of them, and the cause for the rest is not known. The sample table holds over a million clones, of which 60% to 80% were seen once. Jointly, the top ten make up over 1.3% of the sample. Sequenced input: memory CD4+ T cells sorted from blood. The cell subset or site label on this specimen signifies: CD45RA-negative fraction. These TCRs come from a man aged 18 to 29 in good health.

V usage is TRBV9 and J usage is TRBJ1-3; no firm D call. CDR3 length: 16 amino acids. V shed 3 bases and J shed 4 bases, with 17 bases lying between them. Per the germline V gene, CDR1 is SGDLS and CDR2 is YYNGEE. CDR3 residues: CASSGDKPGSGNTIYF. The CDR3 bases are TGTGCCAGCAGCGGCGACAAGCCTGGATCCGGAAACACCATATATTTT.

The chain is built from TRBV28 and TRBJ2-7; 7 nucleotides agree with TRBD2. The CDR3 contains 16 residues. In germline, CDR1 is MDHEN, CDR2 SYDVKM. J was trimmed by 4 bases and V by 5 bases; bases with no gene match: 14. This CDR3 reads CASSPRASGPFYEQYF. CDR3 coding DNA: TGTGCCAGCAGTCCCAGGGCTAGCGGCCCCTTTTACGAGCAGTACTTC.

The V gene is TRBV10-2, the J gene TRBJ1-1, with D unclear. This CDR3 contains 14 residues. CDR1 is WSHSY and CDR2 is SAAADI in the germline V gene. V gave up 0 bases and J gave up 9 bases, with 14 bases separating them. DNA for the CDR3: TGCGCCAGCAGTGAGTCGATTTCCGGCTTTCAAGCTTTCTTT. It specifies CASSESISGFQAFF.

This chain joins TRBV6-4 and TRBJ2-7; D is unclear. Trimming took 0 bases from V and 2 from J, leaving 11 bases between them. The CDR3 length is 15 residues. Looked up from germline, CDR1 is MRHNA and CDR2 is SNTAGT. The CDR3 DNA reads as TGTGCCAGCAGTGACTCCTGGCAGGACCCCTACGAGCAGTACTTC. This sequence encodes CASSDSWQDPYEQYF.

The CDR3 spells CATSTGGKGGSYNEQFF. In nucleotides, the CDR3 is TGTGCCACCAGCACAGGGGGCAAGGGGGGCTCCTACAATGAGCAGTTCTTC. This chain uses TRBV15 with TRBJ2-1; 8 positions agree with TRBD1. The CDR3 length is 17 residues. The V gene's germline CDR1 is LNHNV and CDR2 YYDKDF (reference sequence). V was pared by 4 bases and J by 0 bases, with 8 bases of the junction left unmatched.

The chain is built from TRBV5-1 and TRBJ2-3; no clear D gene. The germline gives CDR1 SGHRS, CDR2 YFSETQ. V was shortened by 0 bases and J by 0 bases, with 8 bases between the two germline ends. This CDR3 is built from 15 residues. CDR3 DNA sequence: TGCGCCAGCAGCTTGGAGAAAACTAGCACAGATACGCAGTATTTT. Translated: CASSLEKTSTDTQYF.

V gene TRBV27 combines with J gene TRBJ2-7, with TRBD2 as a possible D gene (6 bases). CDR1 is MNHEY and CDR2 is SMNVEV in the germline V gene (reference sequence). This CDR3 comprises 17 residues. V gave up 3 bases and J gave up 3 bases, with 21 bases separating them. CDR3 sequence reads: CASSFLRTSGENYEQYF. In DNA form, the CDR3 reads TGTGCCAGCAGTTTTTTGAGGACCTCGGGAGAGAACTACGAGCAGTACTTC.

For this clone: Other DNA sequences of this sample code for an identical CDR3. The gene calls are TRBV5-1 and TRBJ1-4; TRBD1 is a possible D gene (6 bases). Trimming removed 3 bases at V and 2 bases at J, with 8 bases between. The CDR3 extends over 14 amino acids. CDR1 SGHRS and CDR2 YFSETQ come from the germline V gene. For the CDR3, the DNA is TGCGCCAGCAGCTCACAGGGCACTAATGAAAAACTGTTTTTT. This gives the protein CASSSQGTNEKLFF.

This chain joins TRBV11-3 and TRBJ2-6, with D possibly TRBD1 on 6 matching bases. Deletions cut 4 bases from V and 0 bases from J, with 10 bases between. CDR3 size: 16 residues. Looked up from germline, CDR1 is SGHNT and CDR2 is YENEEA. The CDR3 coding sequence is TGTGCCAGCAGCTCCAGGGGACGCTCTGGGGCCAACGTCCTGACTTTC. Protein sequence: CASSSRGRSGANVLTF.

This rearrangement joins TRBV6-5 to TRBJ1-2, with D unresolved. CDR1 MNHEY and CDR2 SVGAGI come from the germline V gene. The CDR3 totals 12 residues. The germline V and J ends were trimmed by 7 bases and 0 bases, with 6 bases remaining between them. The CDR3: CASTTANYGYTF. DNA for the CDR3: TGTGCCAGCACAACAGCTAACTATGGCTACACCTTC.

This chain joins TRBV29-1 and TRBJ2-3; D unresolved. V was trimmed by 3 bases and J by 2 bases, leaving 6 bases between them. CDR1 and CDR2 from the germline V gene are SQVTM and ANQGSEA. CDR3 length equals 12 residues. The CDR3 sequence: CSVDGFTDTQYF. CDR3 nucleotides: TGCAGCGTTGACGGGTTCACAGATACGCAGTATTTT.

For the CDR3, the DNA is TGTGCCTGGAGTGTACTTGGACAGGGAAGTGGCTACACCTTC. Residues: CAWSVLGQGSGYTF. The chain employs TRBV30 and TRBJ1-2; 8 nucleotides line up with TRBD1. Germline trimming cut 0 bases from V and 7 bases from J; bases unmatched to any gene: 7. This CDR3 contains 14 residues. From germline, CDR1 is GTSNPN and CDR2 SVGIG (reference sequence).

V usage is TRBV10-2 and J usage is TRBJ2-7; no clear D. The CDR3 runs to 12 residues. Per germline, CDR1 WSHSY and CDR2 SAAADI. Trimming cost V 7 bases and J 0 bases, with 7 bases left between them. CDR3 nucleotides: TGCGCCAGCACCGAGAACTCCTACGAGCAGTACTTC. Its protein product is CASTENSYEQYF.

This chain connects TRBV6-1 to TRBJ2-1, with 7 positions matching TRBD1. CDR1 and CDR2 (germline): MNHNS, SASEGT. The CDR3 length is 16 residues. J gave up 9 bases and V 3 bases, and 14 bases lay outside the gene matches. The CDR3 bases are TGTGCCAGCAGTGAGGACCGGGACAGAGGGTTCTGTGAGCAGTTCTTC. This encodes CASSEDRDRGFCEQFF.

This clone was seen more than once but under ten times. The V gene is TRBV6-1, the J gene TRBJ1-6; TRBD1 matches at 7 bases. Germline CDR1 MNHNS, CDR2 SASEGT. V shed 2 bases and J 5 bases; nucleotides not matched to a gene: 3. This CDR3 has 15 amino acids. In DNA form, the CDR3 reads TGTGCCAGCAGTGAAATGGGGACAGATAATTCACCCCTCCACTTT. It yields the protein CASSEMGTDNSPLHF.

This clone has only a few counts. The V call is TRBV6-1, the J call TRBJ1-2, with 10 bases that match TRBD1. Germline CDR1 and CDR2: MNHNS and SASEGT. After removal of 5 bases from V and 4 bases from J, the junction contained 7 bases not matched to a gene. CDR3 size: 15 residues. The CDR3 region is CASSTRTGGGYGYTF. Here the CDR3 DNA reads TGTGCCAGCAGTACACGGACAGGGGGAGGCTATGGCTACACCTTC.

This chain links TRBV2 with TRBJ2-2, with 9 bases that match TRBD2. CDR1 and CDR2 from the germline V gene are SNHLY and FYNNEI. V shed 6 bases, J shed 0 bases, and the junction held 11 bases outside the gene matches. The CDR3 contains 18 residues. The CDR3 sequence: CASRTRRAGGPNTGELFF. CDR3 nucleotide sequence: TGTGCCAGCAGGACTCGGAGAGCGGGGGGACCGAACACCGGGGAGCTGTTTTTT.

The genes are TRBV28 and TRBJ1-2; D is perhaps TRBD1 (5 bases). V shed 5 bases and J shed 4 bases, with 8 bases lying between them. CDR3 length: 12 amino acids. CDR1 is MDHEN and CDR2 is SYDVKM in the germline V gene. CDR3 sequence reads: CASSTDSYGYTF. DNA of the CDR3: TGTGCCAGCAGTACCGACAGCTATGGCTACACCTTC.

On this clone: The same CDR3 is also encoded by other DNA sequences in this sample. The CDR3 DNA reads TGTGCCAGCAGTTACGAAACAGGGTTTCAGCCCCAGCATTTT. It yields the protein CASSYETGFQPQHF. The V call is TRBV6-6, the J call TRBJ1-5, with a tentative D call TRBD1 (6 bases). The germline V gene encodes CDR1 MNHNY and CDR2 SVGAGI (reference sequence). The CDR3 is 14 amino acids. V dropped 2 bases and J dropped 6 bases, with 11 bases sitting between them.

There are many counts of this clone. V gene TRBV6-5 combines with J gene TRBJ2-6, with D perhaps TRBD1 (5 bases). The length of the CDR3 is 15 residues. Trimming shortened V by 6 bases and J by 0 bases, and 9 bases separated the two germline ends. Germline V gene lookup returns CDR1 MNHEY and CDR2 SVGAGI. Here the CDR3 reads CASRKQGSGANVLTF. The CDR3 DNA reads as TGTGCCAGCAGGAAGCAGGGCTCTGGGGCCAACGTCCTGACTTTC.

The chain combines TRBV7-2 with TRBJ2-1; D not resolved. The V end lost 6 bases, the J end lost 3 bases, and 12 bases lay between the germline ends. The CDR3 sequence is 14 residues long. Germline V gene data show CDR1 as SGHTA and CDR2 as FQGNSA. DNA for the CDR3: TGTGCCAGCAGTTTCCCGGCGCTCTACAATGAGCAGTTCTTC. Its translation: CASSFPALYNEQFF. The full variable domain, its missing parts supplied by reference TRBV7-2 and TRBJ2-1, is GAGVSQSPSNKVTEKGKDVELRCDPISGHTALYWYRQSLGQGLEFLIYFQGNSAPDKSGLPSDRFSAERTGGSVSTLTIQRTQQEDSAVYLCASSFPALYNEQFFGPGTRLTVL.

The V and J genes are TRBV2 and TRBJ2-4; 8 nucleotides align to TRBD1. Germline CDR1 is SNHLY and CDR2 is FYNNEI. This CDR3 contains 14 residues. After removal of 6 bases from V and 8 bases from J, the junction contained 9 bases not matched to a gene. In DNA, the CDR3 is TGTGCCAGCAGCGACGGACAGGGTCAGTACATTCAGTACTTC. It translates to CASSDGQGQYIQYF.

This clone showed up just a few times. The V gene is TRBV10-3, the J gene TRBJ2-1; no definite D call. V dropped 5 bases and J dropped 5 bases, with 1 base sitting between them. The germline V gene encodes CDR1 ENHRY and CDR2 SYGVKD. The CDR3 sequence is 10 residues long. The CDR3 reads CAISNNEQFF. The CDR3 region has the DNA TGTGCCATCAGTAACAATGAGCAGTTCTTC.

This clone was seen many times. The chain has TRBV5-4 and TRBJ2-1; TRBD2 might be the D (7 bases). Trimming took 3 bases from V and 1 from J, leaving 14 bases between them. CDR3 length: 16 residues. Germline CDR1 reads SGHNT; CDR2 reads YYREEE (reference sequence). The CDR3 coding sequence is TGTGCCAGCAGCTCCTTGGGGAGGGGGTCCTACAATGAGCAGTTCTTC. The encoded protein is CASSSLGRGSYNEQFF.

The chain recombines TRBV30 with TRBJ1-5, with D perhaps TRBD1 (5 bases). CDR3 length: 14 amino acids. V lost 0 bases to trimming and J lost 5 bases, with 11 bases between them. The germline V gene has CDR1 GTSNPN and CDR2 SVGIG (reference sequence). CDR3 loop: CAWSVRGKDQPQHF. The CDR3, as DNA: TGTGCCTGGAGTGTAAGGGGAAAGGATCAGCCCCAGCATTTT.

This sequence joins TRBV4-3 and TRBJ2-3; 9 bases are shared with TRBD2. The germline CDR1 and CDR2 sequences are LGHNA and YSLEER. V was pared by 0 bases and J by 0 bases, with 4 bases of the junction left unmatched. The CDR3 has 17 residues. CDR3 sequence: CASSQDGTSPSTDTQYF. The CDR3 DNA is TGCGCCAGCAGCCAAGACGGGACTAGCCCTAGCACAGATACGCAGTATTTT.

Only a few counts were recorded for this clone. The chain joins TRBV19 to TRBJ1-4; weak D call: TRBD1 (5 bases). The V gene's germline CDR1 is LNHDA and CDR2 SQIVND (reference sequence). V lost 8 bases and J lost 8, with 18 bases in between. The CDR3 runs 14 residues. The chain's CDR3 is CASGTAGRIEKLFF. DNA of the CDR3: TGTGCCAGTGGGACGGCGGGGCGTATCGAAAAACTGTTTTTT.

This clone appeared a single time. This sample also contains other DNA sequences that code for the same CDR3. This chain links TRBV5-1 with TRBJ2-1, with 11 bases fitting TRBD1. The CDR3 totals 15 residues. With 4 bases clipped from V and 4 bases from J, the junction kept 4 bases outside the gene matches. Germline V CDR1 and CDR2: SGHRS, YFSETQ. DNA for the CDR3: TGCGCCAGCAGCCCGGGGACAGGGGGTTACAATGAGCAGTTCTTC. This codes for CASSPGTGGYNEQFF.

The table lists this clone with a few counts. The J gene is TRBJ1-6, the V gene TRBV21-1. TRBV21-1 is listed as a pseudogene. This CDR3 comprises 13 residues. CDR3 nucleotides: TGTGCCAGCAGCAAAGAGGGTAGGACACCCCTCCACTTT. Its translation is CASSKEGRTPLHF.